The 21 T cell receptor beta chains presented below share a single source sample, sequenced in a study of radiotherapy plus CTLA-4 blockade in lung cancer. The method was immunoSEQ multiplex PCR; TCRdb's version includes in-frame clones alone and lacks a portion of them. The repertoire has more than 40,000 clones, around 77% of them found once; the top ten carry roughly 11%. This specimen was peripheral blood, taken from a patient treated with radiotherapy plus ipilimumab. The receptor source for this set is a human donor with non-small cell lung cancer who had stable disease on radiotherapy plus ipilimumab.

This chain's CDR3 is CASSRLGLAKNIQYF. Here the CDR3 DNA reads TGTGCCAGCAGCCGCCTCGGGTTAGCCAAAAACATTCAGTACTTC. This chain links TRBV14 with TRBJ2-4; D uncertain. Germline values: CDR1 SGHDN, CDR2 FVKESK. Trimming removed 4 bases at V and 0 bases at J, with 10 bases between. The CDR3 sequence is 15 residues long.

The V gene is TRBV9, the J gene TRBJ1-1, with a weak D call TRBD1 (6 bases). From germline, CDR1 is SGDLS and CDR2 YYNGEE. The V gene lost 8 bases and the J gene lost 1 base, with 12 bases spanning the gap. The CDR3 runs to 13 residues. The CDR3 nucleotides read TGTGCCAGTGGGGGCGCGGGGAACACTGAAGCTTTCTTT. As protein: CASGGAGNTEAFF.

This clone has only a few counts. Different DNA sequences within this sample yield the same CDR3. V gene TRBV2 combines with J gene TRBJ2-1; no firm D call. The V gene lost 6 bases and the J gene lost 4 bases, with 4 bases spanning the gap. CDR3 length equals 11 residues. CDR1 is SNHLY and CDR2 is FYNNEI in the germline V gene. The CDR3 sequence is CASREYNEQFF. DNA for the CDR3: TGTGCCAGCAGGGAGTACAATGAGCAGTTCTTC.

The chain links TRBV7-2 to TRBJ2-5; TRBD2 matches 9 bases. The CDR3 contains 16 residues. Germline CDR1 reads SGHTA; CDR2 reads FQGNSA. With V trimmed by 1 base and J by 3 bases, 6 bases remained unmatched. The CDR3 loop is CASSLVWRGGEETQYF. The CDR3 DNA reads TGTGCCAGCAGCTTAGTTTGGCGGGGGGGCGAAGAGACCCAGTACTTC.

The rearrangement uses TRBV30 and TRBJ1-1; the D gene is possibly TRBD1 (6 bases). Germline values: CDR1 GTSNPN, CDR2 SVGIG (reference sequence). This CDR3 contains 12 residues. V was cut by 4 bases and J by 3 bases, with 9 bases left in between. Here the CDR3 DNA reads TGTGCCTGGAAGAGGGGGGACACTGAAGCTTTCTTT. Residues: CAWKRGDTEAFF.

This clone was seen a few times. The gene calls are TRBV4-1 and TRBJ1-6; 8 nucleotides align to TRBD1. CDR3 length equals 16 residues. The J segment lost 14 bases and the V segment lost 4 bases, leaving 16 bases of the junction unmatched. Germline V gives CDR1 MGHRA, CDR2 YSYEKL. Written as DNA, the CDR3 is TGCGCCAGCAGCCCCCCGGACAGGGACCTTTCGTCCACCCTCCACTTT. Translated: CASSPPDRDLSSTLHF.

This clone was observed a handful of times. The chain recombines TRBV14 with TRBJ2-5; tentative D call: TRBD2 (5 bases). There are 14 residues in the CDR3. V was pared by 5 bases and J by 4 bases, with 14 bases between. The germline V gene encodes CDR1 SGHDN and CDR2 FVKESK. The CDR3: CASSARPRAETQYF. CDR3 nucleotide sequence: TGTGCCAGCAGCGCCAGGCCGCGGGCAGAGACCCAGTACTTC.

The chain has TRBV30 and TRBJ1-6, with D tentatively TRBD1 (6 bases). This CDR3 is built from 13 residues. V was clipped by 2 bases and J by 9 bases, with 11 bases between them. Germline loops: CDR1 GTSNPN, CDR2 SVGIG (reference sequence). This CDR3 reads CAWSPDRSSPLHF. CDR3 nucleotide sequence: TGTGCCTGGAGTCCCGACAGGTCTTCACCCCTCCACTTT.

The chain uses TRBV28 and TRBJ1-2; possibly TRBD1 for D (5 bases). The CDR3 is made up of 14 amino acids. Germline loops: CDR1 MDHEN, CDR2 SYDVKM. Trimming shortened V by 1 base and J by 8 bases, and 14 bases separated the two germline ends. The CDR3 sequence is CASSLYGDRRGYTF. The CDR3 DNA sequence: TGTGCCAGCAGTTTATACGGGGACCGAAGGGGCTACACCTTC.

The table lists this clone with a few counts. V is TRBV5-1 and J is TRBJ2-4; possibly TRBD2 for D (6 bases). V shed 4 bases and J shed 1 base, with 12 bases lying between them. CDR3 size: 15 residues. Per the germline V gene, CDR1 is SGHRS and CDR2 is YFSETQ. Here the CDR3 DNA reads TGCGCCAGCAGCGAGGGAGGAGGGGCCAAAAACATTCAGTACTTC. Protein: CASSEGGGAKNIQYF. Full variable domain (missing parts from reference TRBV5-1 and TRBJ2-4): KAGVTQTPRYLIKTRGQQVTLSCSPISGHRSVSWYQQTPGQGLQFLFEYFSETQRNKGNFPGRFSGRQFSNSRSEMNVSTLELGDSALYLCASSEGGGAKNIQYFGAGTRLSVL.

This chain connects TRBV5-1 to TRBJ1-4; 8 bases align to TRBD1. Per the germline V gene, CDR1 is SGHRS and CDR2 is YFSETQ. This CDR3 spans 14 amino acids. Unmatched junction bases numbered 8, after V lost 5 bases and J lost 8 bases. In DNA form, the CDR3 reads TGCGCCAGCAGGGAACAGGGGGGTAACGAAAAACTGTTTTTT. As protein: CASREQGGNEKLFF.

The chain combines TRBV4-2 with TRBJ1-2, with unresolved D. Trimming left V 0 bases short and J 4 bases short, with 12 bases between. Germline CDR1 and CDR2: LGHNA and YNFKEQ. The length of the CDR3 is 15 residues. The CDR3 loop reads CASSQDWEERYGYTF. CDR3 DNA: TGTGCCAGCAGCCAAGATTGGGAGGAACGCTATGGCTACACCTTC.

The CDR3 DNA reads as TGTGCCAGCAGCCGAGGGATTAATCAGCCCCAGCATTTT. Its translation is CASSRGINQPQHF. This chain connects TRBV14 to TRBJ1-5; no clear D gene. Trimming stripped 4 bases from V and 4 bases from J, with 8 bases between. Germline loops: CDR1 SGHDN, CDR2 FVKESK. The CDR3 has 13 amino acids.

The chain has TRBV28 and TRBJ1-1, with D unresolved. Trimming left V 7 bases short and J 0 bases short, with 15 bases between. The germline V gene has CDR1 MDHEN and CDR2 SYDVKM. This CDR3 contains 15 residues. Written as DNA, the CDR3 is TGTGCCAGCACCAAAAACTCTCCCTTGAACACTGAAGCTTTCTTT. Amino acids: CASTKNSPLNTEAFF.

The genes are TRBV4-1 and TRBJ1-4, with D possibly TRBD1 on 5 matching bases. Germline CDR1 is MGHRA and CDR2 is YSYEKL. The CDR3 has 17 amino acids. The V end was cut by 3 bases, the J end by 0 bases, with 14 bases between. The CDR3 bases are TGCGCCAGCAGCCACCGAGCAGGGAGATCAACTAATGAAAAACTGTTTTTT. It yields the protein CASSHRAGRSTNEKLFF.

The chain uses TRBV18 and TRBJ2-7, with 7 bases fitting TRBD1. Germline V gene sequence: CDR1 KGHSH, CDR2 LQKENI. This CDR3 has 13 amino acids. Trimming took 6 bases from V and 2 from J; bases not matched to a gene: 4. CDR3: CASSSGTAYEQYF. The CDR3 DNA sequence: TGTGCCAGCTCCTCCGGGACAGCCTACGAGCAGTACTTC.

This chain links TRBV19 with TRBJ2-3; possibly TRBD2 for D (6 bases). The V gene's germline CDR1 is LNHDA and CDR2 SQIVND (reference sequence). The ends were cut back, 9 bases at V and 0 bases at J, with 16 bases in the middle. CDR3 length: 15 amino acids. The CDR3 protein is CASTHRGFSTDTQYF. CDR3 DNA sequence: TGTGCCAGCACCCACCGGGGGTTCAGCACAGATACGCAGTATTTT.

V usage is TRBV27 and J usage is TRBJ1-1; no reliable D call. This CDR3 is built from 15 residues. Germline CDR1 MNHEY, CDR2 SMNVEV (reference sequence). V shed 2 bases and J shed 4 bases, with 14 bases lying between them. The CDR3 region has the DNA TGTGCCAGCAGTTTACGGCGGGGAGCGGCCACTGAAGCTTTCTTT. Translation gives CASSLRRGAATEAFF.

This clone was recorded a few times. The J gene is TRBJ1-1, the V gene TRBV30; D unresolved. V was pared by 7 bases and J by 4 bases, with 16 bases between. This CDR3 contains 13 residues. Germline V gene sequence: CDR1 GTSNPN, CDR2 SVGIG (reference sequence). The CDR3 reads CAYSDASSTEAFF. CDR3 sequence (DNA): TGTGCCTATTCGGACGCGTCGAGCACTGAAGCTTTCTTT.

This clone was seen only a few times. The J gene is TRBJ2-7, the V gene TRBV6-5; D is ambiguous. The V gene lost 6 bases and the J gene lost 4 bases, with 10 bases spanning the gap. CDR1 and CDR2 from the germline V gene are MNHEY and SVGAGI. This CDR3 is built from 12 residues. CDR3 DNA sequence: TGTGCCAGCAGACAGTTTGTGTACGAGCAGTACGTC. As protein: CASRQFVYEQYV.

This chain connects TRBV18 to TRBJ1-4; 8 bases match TRBD1. Germline CDR1 KGHSH, CDR2 LQKENI. V lost 4 bases, J lost 8 bases, and 9 bases stayed unmatched. CDR3 length equals 15 residues. CDR3 residues: CASSQPGTGGEKLFF. For the CDR3, the DNA is TGTGCCAGCTCACAACCGGGGACAGGCGGAGAAAAACTGTTTTTT.